Below, one T cell receptor (beta chain) is given with its context. The naive CD8 fraction comprised CD45RO-negative cells positively selected for CCR7 and excluded terminally differentiated effector memory CD45RA+ cells. In the source study's methods: Filtering differed for immunoSEQ, which gave only junction sequences without quality scores. The assay was immunoSEQ multiplex PCR, and TCRdb's table has in-frame clones only and misses some. Clone size and V and J calls were adopted from that table, with D and trimming inferred from the DNA. The repertoire consists of some 2,100,000 clones, with approximately 94% occurring once and the leading ten covering about 1.8%. The data were taken from a study of shared clonotypes between healthy human individuals. V was pared by 6 bases and J by 7 bases, with 16 bases between. Looked up from germline, CDR1 is SQVTM and CDR2 is ANQGSEA. This CDR3 has 13 residues.

The receptor's source is a man aged 18-30 years in good health. Some clones in this sample may be carry-over from other donors' samples. J is TRBJ2-1 and V is TRBV29-1; D not resolved. The specimen sequenced was naive CD8+ T cells from PBMCs. The CDR3 loop reads CSVVDPRSNEQFF. In nucleotides, the CDR3 is TGCAGCGTCGTCGACCCGCGGAGTAATGAGCAGTTCTTC.